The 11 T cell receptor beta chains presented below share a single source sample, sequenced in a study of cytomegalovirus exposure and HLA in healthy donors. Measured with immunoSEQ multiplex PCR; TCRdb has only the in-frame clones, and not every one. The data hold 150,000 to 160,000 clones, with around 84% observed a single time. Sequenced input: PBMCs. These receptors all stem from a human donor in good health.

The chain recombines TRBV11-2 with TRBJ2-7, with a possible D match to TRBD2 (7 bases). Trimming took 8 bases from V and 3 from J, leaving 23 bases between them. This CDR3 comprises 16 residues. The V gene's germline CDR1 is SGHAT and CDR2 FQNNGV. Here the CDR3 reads CASASAGGRHNYEQYF. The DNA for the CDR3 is TGTGCCAGCGCCTCGGCCGGGGGGCGTCACAACTACGAGCAGTACTTC.

The CDR3 bases are TGTGCCAGCAGTTACTGGGGGGACTCACCCCTCCACTTT. It is translated as CASSYWGDSPLHF. The rearrangement links TRBV6-5 to TRBJ1-6; TRBD1 is a possible D gene (5 bases). Germline V gene sequence: CDR1 MNHEY, CDR2 SVGAGI. The CDR3 consists of 13 residues. V was trimmed by 1 base and J by 10 bases, leaving 8 bases between them.

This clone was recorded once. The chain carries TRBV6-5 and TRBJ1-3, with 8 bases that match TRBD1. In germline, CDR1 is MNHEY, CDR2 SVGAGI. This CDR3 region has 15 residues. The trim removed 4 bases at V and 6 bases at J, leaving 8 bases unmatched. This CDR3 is CASSSPRTGTNTIYF. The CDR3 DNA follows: TGTGCCAGCAGTTCACCCAGGACAGGGACAAACACCATATATTTT.

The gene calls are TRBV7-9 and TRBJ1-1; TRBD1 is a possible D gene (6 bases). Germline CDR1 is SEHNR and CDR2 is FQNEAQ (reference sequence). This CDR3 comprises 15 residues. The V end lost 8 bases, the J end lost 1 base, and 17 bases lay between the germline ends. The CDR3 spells CASLQVWTANTEAFF. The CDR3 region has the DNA TGTGCCAGCTTACAAGTTTGGACAGCGAACACTGAAGCTTTCTTT. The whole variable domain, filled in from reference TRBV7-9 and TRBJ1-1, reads DTGVSQNPRHKITKRGQNVTFRCDPISEHNRLYWYRQTLGQGPEFLTYFQNEAQLEKSRLLSDRFSAERPKGSFSTLEIQRTEQGDSAMYLCASLQVWTANTEAFFGQGTRLTVV.

In nucleotides, the CDR3 is TGCAGCGTTGTGGCGGGGGACAGGTCCTACGAGCAGTACTTC. Its translation: CSVVAGDRSYEQYF. This chain joins TRBV29-1 and TRBJ2-7, with a possible D match to TRBD1 (8 bases). Between the trimmed V and J ends, which lost 4 bases and 1 base, there was a span of 14 bases. There are 14 residues in the CDR3. CDR1 and CDR2 from the germline V gene are SQVTM and ANQGSEA.

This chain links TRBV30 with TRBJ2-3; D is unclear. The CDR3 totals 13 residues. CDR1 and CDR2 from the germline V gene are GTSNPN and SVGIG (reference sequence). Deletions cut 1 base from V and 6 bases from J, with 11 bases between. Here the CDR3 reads CAWSAPSRDTQYF. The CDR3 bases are TGTGCCTGGAGTGCCCCCTCGAGGGATACGCAGTATTTT.

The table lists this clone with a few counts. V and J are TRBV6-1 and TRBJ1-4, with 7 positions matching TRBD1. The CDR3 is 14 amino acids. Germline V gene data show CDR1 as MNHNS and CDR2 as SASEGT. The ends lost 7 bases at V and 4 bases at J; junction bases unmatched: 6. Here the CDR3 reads CASTDRAGNEKLFF. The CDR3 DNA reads TGTGCCAGCACCGACAGGGCGGGTAATGAAAAACTGTTTTTT.

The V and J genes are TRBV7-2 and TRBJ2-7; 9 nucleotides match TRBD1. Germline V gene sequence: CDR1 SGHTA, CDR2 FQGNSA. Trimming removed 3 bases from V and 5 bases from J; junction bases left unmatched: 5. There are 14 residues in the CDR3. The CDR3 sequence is CASSFAGQGNEQYF. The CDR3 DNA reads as TGTGCCAGCAGCTTTGCGGGACAGGGAAACGAGCAGTACTTC.

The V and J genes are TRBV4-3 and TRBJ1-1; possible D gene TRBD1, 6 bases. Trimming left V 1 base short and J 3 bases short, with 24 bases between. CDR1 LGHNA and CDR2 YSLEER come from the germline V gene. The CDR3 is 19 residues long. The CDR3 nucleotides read TGCGCCAGCAGCCAAGTTATTAGAGGACAGCAGCTGGGGGACACTGAAGCTTTCTTT. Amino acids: CASSQVIRGQQLGDTEAFF.

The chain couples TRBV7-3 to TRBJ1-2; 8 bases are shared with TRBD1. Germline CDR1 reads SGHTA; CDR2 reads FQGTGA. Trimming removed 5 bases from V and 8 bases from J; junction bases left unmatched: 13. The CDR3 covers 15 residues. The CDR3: CASSLTGGNSEGYTF. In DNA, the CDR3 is TGTGCCAGCAGCCTTACAGGGGGTAACAGTGAGGGCTACACCTTC.

CDR3 in DNA: TGTGCCAGCAGTGAAGGTGTGGGACTAGCGACCTACAATGAGCAGTTCTTC. This gives the protein CASSEGVGLATYNEQFF. The chain combines TRBV2 with TRBJ2-1; 10 nucleotides match TRBD2. This CDR3 is built from 17 residues. J gave up 2 bases and V 1 base, and 5 bases lay outside the gene matches. Germline values: CDR1 SNHLY, CDR2 FYNNEI.